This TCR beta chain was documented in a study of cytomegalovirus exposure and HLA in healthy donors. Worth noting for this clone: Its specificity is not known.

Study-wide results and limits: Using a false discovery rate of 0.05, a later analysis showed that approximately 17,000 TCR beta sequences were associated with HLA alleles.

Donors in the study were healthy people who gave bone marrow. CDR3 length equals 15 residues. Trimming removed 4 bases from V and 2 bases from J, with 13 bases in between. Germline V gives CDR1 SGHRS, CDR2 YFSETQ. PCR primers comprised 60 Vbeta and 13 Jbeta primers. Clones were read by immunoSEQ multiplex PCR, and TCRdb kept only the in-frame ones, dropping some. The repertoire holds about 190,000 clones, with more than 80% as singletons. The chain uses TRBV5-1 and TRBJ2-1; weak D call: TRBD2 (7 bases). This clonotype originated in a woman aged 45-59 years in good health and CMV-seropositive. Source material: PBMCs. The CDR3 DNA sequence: TGCGCCAGCAGCCCCGGGGGGCTCGCCTACAATGAGCAGTTCTTC. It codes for CASSPGGLAYNEQFF.